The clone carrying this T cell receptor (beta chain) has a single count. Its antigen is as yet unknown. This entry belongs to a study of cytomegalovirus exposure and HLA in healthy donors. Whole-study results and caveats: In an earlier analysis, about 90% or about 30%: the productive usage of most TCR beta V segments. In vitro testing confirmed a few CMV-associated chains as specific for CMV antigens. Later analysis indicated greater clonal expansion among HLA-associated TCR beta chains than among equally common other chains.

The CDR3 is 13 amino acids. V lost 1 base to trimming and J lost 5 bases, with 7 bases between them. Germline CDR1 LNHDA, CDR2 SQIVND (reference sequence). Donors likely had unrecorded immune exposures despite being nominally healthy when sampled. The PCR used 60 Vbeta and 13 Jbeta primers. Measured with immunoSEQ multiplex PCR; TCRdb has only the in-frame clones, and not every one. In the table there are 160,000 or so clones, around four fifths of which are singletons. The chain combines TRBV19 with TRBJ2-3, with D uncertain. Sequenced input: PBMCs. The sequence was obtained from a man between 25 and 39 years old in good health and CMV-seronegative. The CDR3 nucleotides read TGTGCCAGTAGTATAGCGGCTAGAGATACGCAGTATTTT. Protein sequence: CASSIAARDTQYF. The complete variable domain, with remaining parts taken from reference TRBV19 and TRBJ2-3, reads DGGITQSPKYLFRKEGQNVTLSCEQNLNHDAMYWYRQDPGQGLRLIYYSQIVNDFQKGDIAEGYSVSREKKESFPLTVTSAQKNPTAFYLCASSIAARDTQYFGPGTRLTVL.